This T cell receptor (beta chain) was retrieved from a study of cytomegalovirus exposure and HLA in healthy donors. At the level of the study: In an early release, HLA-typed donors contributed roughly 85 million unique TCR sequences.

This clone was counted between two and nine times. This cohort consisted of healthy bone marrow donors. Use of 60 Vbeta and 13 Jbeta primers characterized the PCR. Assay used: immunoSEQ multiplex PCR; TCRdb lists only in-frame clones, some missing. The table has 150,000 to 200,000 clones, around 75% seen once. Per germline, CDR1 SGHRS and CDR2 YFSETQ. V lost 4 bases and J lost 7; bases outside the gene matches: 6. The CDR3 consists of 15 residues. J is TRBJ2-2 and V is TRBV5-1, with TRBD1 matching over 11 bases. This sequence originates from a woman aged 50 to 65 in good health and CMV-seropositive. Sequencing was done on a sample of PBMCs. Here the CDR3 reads CASSIGQGAVGELFF. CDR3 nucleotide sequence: TGCGCCAGCAGCATTGGACAGGGGGCTGTCGGGGAGCTGTTTTTT.